Below, one T cell receptor beta chain is given with its context. J lost 3 bases, V lost 6 bases, and 5 bases had no gene match. The CDR3 totals 15 residues. Per germline, CDR1 MGHDK and CDR2 SYGVNS. This sample is drawn from a study of shared T cell receptors in the human thymus. Assay: immunoSEQ multiplex PCR; the TCRdb copy retains only in-frame clones and omits some. The sample records hundreds of thousands of clones, over 75% being singletons. This sample was shared with a second study, whose subject was human thymus T cells. From that second work: Among the donors, all were healthy Finnish infants having corrective surgery for congenital heart defects. The thymus was resected at corrective cardiac surgery. V and J gene usage appeared biased in thymic and blood repertoires.

The chain couples TRBV25-1 to TRBJ1-5; TRBD1 matches at 10 bases. This receptor was taken from a boy younger than two with a congenital heart defect. Sequencing was done on a sample of thymocytes. The CDR3 region is CASRKDRGNNQPQHF. CDR3 coding DNA: TGTGCCAGCAGAAAGGACAGGGGGAACAATCAGCCCCAGCATTTT.